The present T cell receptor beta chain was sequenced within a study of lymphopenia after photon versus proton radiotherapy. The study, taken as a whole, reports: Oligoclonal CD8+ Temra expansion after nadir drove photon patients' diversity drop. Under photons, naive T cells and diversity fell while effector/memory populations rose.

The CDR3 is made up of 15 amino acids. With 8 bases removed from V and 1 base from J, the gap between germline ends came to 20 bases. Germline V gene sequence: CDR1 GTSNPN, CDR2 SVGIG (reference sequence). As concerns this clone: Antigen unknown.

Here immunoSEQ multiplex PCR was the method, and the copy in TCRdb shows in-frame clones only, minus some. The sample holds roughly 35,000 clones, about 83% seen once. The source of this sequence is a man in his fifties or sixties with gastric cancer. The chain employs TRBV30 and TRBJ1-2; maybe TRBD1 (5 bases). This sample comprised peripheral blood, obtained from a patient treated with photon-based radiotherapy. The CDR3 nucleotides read TGTGCCCGGGATGGGGACGTGAGCAGTAACTATGGCTACACCTTC. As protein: CARDGDVSSNYGYTF.